The 6 T cell receptor beta chains below were found in one sample sequenced in a study of STAT3 mutations in large granular lymphocyte leukemia. Study-wide findings and caveats: At least one immunodominant TCR beta clonotype appeared in every T-cell large granular lymphocyte leukemia patient.

TCRdb's table, derived via immunoSEQ multiplex PCR, lists solely in-frame clones and lacks some. The sample includes roughly 46,000 clones, about 81% of them seen just once. Their target antigens are unknown. Sequenced material: PBMCs. Source of these receptors: a human donor with T large granular lymphocyte leukemia. Some clones in this sample may be carry-over from other donors' samples.

The genes are TRBV18 and TRBJ1-1; 8 bases line up with TRBD1. V dropped 3 bases and J dropped 8; count of bases not matched to a gene: 2. The CDR3 is 12 residues long. Germline V gene data show CDR1 as KGHSH and CDR2 as LQKENI. CDR3 bases: TGTGCCAGCTCACCGGACAGGGTGGAAGCTTTCTTT. Translation: CASSPDRVEAFF.

This chain joins TRBV11-3 and TRBJ2-3; 11 bases line up with TRBD2. CDR1 is SGHNT and CDR2 is YENEEA in the germline V gene. The CDR3 loop spans 16 amino acids. With V trimmed by 5 bases and J by 6 bases, 10 bases remained unmatched. The CDR3 bases are TGTGCCAGCAGCATGGGACTAGCGGAGGGGGTGGATACGCAGTATTTT. Its translation is CASSMGLAEGVDTQYF.

V usage is TRBV5-1 and J usage is TRBJ2-6; D call uncertain. The length of the CDR3 is 15 residues. Trimming cost V 2 bases and J 4 bases, with 10 bases left between them. CDR1 and CDR2 (germline): SGHRS, YFSETQ. For the CDR3, the DNA is TGCGCCAGCAGCTTTGGATCTGGAGGGGCCAACGTCCTGACTTTC. Translating it yields CASSFGSGGANVLTF.

The J gene is TRBJ1-1, the V gene TRBV7-9, with D unclear. The CDR3 contains 12 residues. Trimming stripped 0 bases from V and 6 bases from J, with 5 bases between. Looked up from germline, CDR1 is SEHNR and CDR2 is FQNEAQ (reference sequence). CDR3 nucleotide sequence: TGTGCCAGCAGCTTAGCGTCCCCTGAAGCTTTCTTT. As protein: CASSLASPEAFF.

The V and J genes are TRBV11-2 and TRBJ2-5; D is unresolved. V gave up 5 bases and J gave up 2 bases, with 6 bases separating them. Germline lookup yields CDR1 SGHAT and CDR2 FQNNGV. The CDR3 runs to 12 residues. CDR3 in DNA: TGTGCCAGCAGCCGCATGCAAGAGACCCAGTACTTC. This encodes CASSRMQETQYF.

This chain connects TRBV9 to TRBJ1-6; D unclear. This CDR3 region has 17 residues. Germline V gene data show CDR1 as SGDLS and CDR2 as YYNGEE. V was trimmed by 4 bases and J by 0 bases, leaving 14 bases between them. CDR3 in amino acids: CASSPRGGSSYNSPLHF. The CDR3 DNA reads TGTGCCAGCAGCCCCCGGGGAGGGAGCTCCTATAATTCACCCCTCCACTTT.